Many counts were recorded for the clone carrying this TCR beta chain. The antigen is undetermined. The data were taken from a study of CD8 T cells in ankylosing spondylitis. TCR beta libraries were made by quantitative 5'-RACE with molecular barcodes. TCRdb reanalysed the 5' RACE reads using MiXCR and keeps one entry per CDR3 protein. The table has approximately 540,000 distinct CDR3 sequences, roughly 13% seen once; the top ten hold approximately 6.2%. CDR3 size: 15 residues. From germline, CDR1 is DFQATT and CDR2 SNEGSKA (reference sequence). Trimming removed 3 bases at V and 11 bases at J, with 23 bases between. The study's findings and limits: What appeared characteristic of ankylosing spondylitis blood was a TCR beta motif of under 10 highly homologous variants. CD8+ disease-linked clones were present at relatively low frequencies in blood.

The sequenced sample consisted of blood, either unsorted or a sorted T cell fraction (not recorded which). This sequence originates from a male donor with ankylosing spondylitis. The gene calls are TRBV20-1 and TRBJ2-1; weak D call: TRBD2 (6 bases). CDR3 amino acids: CSASDLLGVSGKQFF. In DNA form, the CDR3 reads TGCAGTGCTAGTGACTTACTAGGAGTTAGCGGTAAGCAGTTCTTC.